The 8 T cell receptor beta chains reported below all come from one sample, sequenced in a study of T cells in Graves' hyperthyroidism and ophthalmopathy. The TCR beta CDR3 regions underwent amplification using RNA transcripts as the source. During a first-round RT-PCR of the TCR CDR3, the HTBI primer set was used. From the multiplex PCR reads, TCRdb called clonotypes with MiXCR, one entry per CDR3 protein. Found here are approximately 400,000 distinct CDR3 sequences, about 18% of them singletons; the top ten hold 3.7%. The sample comprised blood. The receptors were sampled from a woman aged 18-35 years with Graves' hyperthyroidism.

This chain joins TRBV10-3 and TRBJ2-2; 7 bases are a match to TRBD2. This CDR3 is built from 15 residues. Germline assignment: CDR1 ENHRY and CDR2 SYGVKD. V was pared by 5 bases and J by 5 bases, with 8 bases of the junction left unmatched. CDR3: CAISPERGGTGELFF. CDR3 DNA: TGTGCCATCAGTCCCGAGAGGGGAGGGACCGGGGAGCTGTTTTTT.

This clonotype was detected many times. The chain uses TRBV20-1 and TRBJ1-2; D uncertain. Between the trimmed V and J ends, which lost 2 bases and 4 bases, there was a span of 11 bases. From germline, CDR1 is DFQATT and CDR2 SNEGSKA (reference sequence). This CDR3 comprises 13 residues. DNA of the CDR3: TGCAGTGCTAGAAAAGGGCTTGGCTATGGCTACACCTTC. Translation gives CSARKGLGYGYTF.

This clonotype was picked up many times. The rearrangement uses TRBV6-1 and TRBJ1-1; D is unclear. The CDR3 length is 14 residues. CDR1 and CDR2 from the germline V gene are MNHNS and SASEGT. V was cut by 4 bases and J by 6 bases, with 15 bases left in between. DNA of the CDR3: TGTGCCAGCAGTGTTTCAGGTCTAGTAGCTGAAGCTTTCTTT. Translation: CASSVSGLVAEAFF.

Comments on this clonotype: A much larger clone differs from this one at a single base, so this may be a read error. The CDR3 does not end in the conserved phenylalanine or tryptophan, so this is likely a read error. The rearrangement links TRBV12-3 or TRBV12-4 to TRBJ1-5; weak D call: TRBD1 (5 bases). This CDR3 spans 12 amino acids. V lost 4 bases to trimming and J lost 7 bases, with 8 bases between them. The CDR3: CASSYRGQPQHL. The DNA of the CDR3 is TGTGCCAGCAGTTACCGGGGGCAGCCCCAGCATTTG.

This clonotype was detected many times. The chain couples TRBV2 to TRBJ2-7; the D is unclear. The CDR3 consists of 13 residues. V gave up 8 bases and J gave up 0 bases, with 11 bases separating them. Looked up from germline, CDR1 is SNHLY and CDR2 is FYNNEI. The CDR3 loop is CASLRPSSYEQYF. The CDR3, as DNA: TGTGCCAGCCTAAGACCGAGCTCCTACGAGCAGTACTTC.

This clonotype was observed a handful of times. The chain uses TRBV24-1 and TRBJ2-7; D gene uncertain. Germline V gene lookup returns CDR1 KGHDR and CDR2 SFDVKD. This CDR3 has 15 residues. V lost 2 bases and J lost 0, with 10 bases in between. The CDR3 DNA reads TGTGCCACCAGTGATTCCCGGCATACCTCCTACGAGCAGTACTTC. Protein sequence: CATSDSRHTSYEQYF.

This clonotype occurred many times. V gene TRBV3-1 combines with J gene TRBJ1-1; tentative D call: TRBD1 (5 bases). This CDR3 is 17 amino acids long. Per germline, CDR1 LGHDT and CDR2 YNNKEL (reference sequence). V was pared by 2 bases and J by 0 bases, with 16 bases between. The CDR3 DNA reads TGTGCCAGCAGCCAACTTAGGGGACTTGGGCTGAACACTGAAGCTTTCTTT. Residues: CASSQLRGLGLNTEAFF.

This clonotype showed up many times. The chain is built from TRBV28 and TRBJ1-1; 8 bases fit TRBD1. The CDR3 runs to 13 residues. Germline V lookup: CDR1 MDHEN, CDR2 SYDVKM. After removal of 7 bases from V and 6 bases from J, the junction contained 7 bases not matched to a gene. CDR3 sequence (DNA): TGTGCCAGCACAACAGGGGGGAGGGCTGAAGCTTTCTTT. Translating it yields CASTTGGRAEAFF.